The T cell receptor beta chain described here comes from a study of Ad26.COV2.S vaccination and SARS-CoV-2 variants. This clone appeared a single time. Measured with immunoSEQ multiplex PCR; TCRdb has only the in-frame clones, and not every one. The sample gives 350,000 to 600,000 clones, roughly nine tenths of which show up once; about 1.5% is in the top ten. Treatment given: about 20 received Ad26.COV2.S at low or high dose, single or two shots; about 5 received placebo; per-sample allocation not given. Day 63 after the first vaccine or placebo injection was the time point for sampling. Its platform was an Ad26 vector, and its expressed antigen was Wuhan-strain SARS-CoV-2 spike. The CDR3 loop spans 14 amino acids. Trimming took 1 base from V and 4 from J, leaving 10 bases between them. Germline CDR1 and CDR2: LGHDT and YNNKEL (reference sequence).

The genes are TRBV3-1 (or the pseudogene TRBV3-2) and TRBJ1-2; D gene uncertain. This TCR was sampled from a person between 18 and 60 years old who received the Ad26.COV2.S COVID-19 vaccine or a placebo. The sample in question was peripheral blood, obtained in a trial of Ad26.COV2.S vaccine versus placebo. The chain's CDR3 is CASSQAGTTYGYTF. DNA for the CDR3: TGTGCCAGCAGCCAAGCGGGCACCACCTATGGCTACACCTTC.